This T cell receptor (beta chain) was captured by sequencing in a study of Tregs in tolerant kidney transplant recipients. Turning to the study itself: Related graft donors supplied nonmyeloablative bone marrow transplants, and mixed chimerism was transient.

Sequencing used immunoSEQ multiplex PCR; TCRdb keeps in-frame clones, though not all of them. The table records 98,000 or so clones, around 90% of them present only once. The length of the CDR3 is 14 residues. Trimming cost V 6 bases and J 8 bases, with 19 bases left between them. The germline V gene encodes CDR1 MDHEN and CDR2 SYDVKM. Findings of the study overall: Changing PCR primers prevented nucleotide comparison between some patients' samples. Validation in larger populations is needed because few patients were studied. Activated donor B cell expansion appeared to reveal the most relevant donor-specific TCRbeta repertoire.

About this clone: Its target is not known.

This sequence originates from a human donor who received a combined kidney and bone marrow transplant. The chain links TRBV28 to TRBJ1-2, with D perhaps TRBD1 (5 bases). Sequencing was performed on CD4+ T cells from blood, taken before the transplant. The CDR3 sequence is CASRRPGGEKGYTF. The CDR3 DNA sequence: TGTGCCAGCAGGCGGCCGGGGGGAGAGAAGGGCTACACCTTC.